This TCR beta chain emerged from a study of radiotherapy plus CTLA-4 blockade in lung cancer. Study-wide background: Among patients, around 19% showed objective responses, and approximately 30% had disease control.

Whole-study results and caveats: Tumor-origin TCR clones grew in blood after radiotherapy plus ipilimumab. Dynamics of early blood T cell clones, together with interferon-beta, were reportedly the best predictors of response.

Enrolled patients, whose metastatic non-small-cell lung cancer was chemo-refractory, received focal radiation plus CTLA-4 blockade with ipilimumab. This table comes from immunoSEQ multiplex PCR, and its TCRdb copy is limited to in-frame clones, with some not included. The data show about 73,000 clones, around nine tenths seen once. This clone was observed a few times. Its antigen is currently unknown. This receptor was taken from a human donor with non-small cell lung cancer that progressed on radiotherapy plus ipilimumab. The sample in question was peripheral blood, obtained from a patient treated with radiotherapy plus ipilimumab.

CDR3 sequence: CASSFVDGPQHF. CDR3 sequence (DNA): TGTGCCAGCAGCTTCGTAGATGGGCCCCAGCATTTT. J is TRBJ1-5 and V is TRBV7-9; the D is unclear. The germline V and J ends were trimmed by 3 bases and 9 bases, with 9 bases remaining between them. The germline gives CDR1 SEHNR, CDR2 FQNEAQ (reference sequence). The CDR3 consists of 12 residues.